The present T cell receptor (beta chain) was sequenced within a study of identical twins. TCRdb called the 5' RACE reads again in MiXCR, with one record for every CDR3 protein. Of 350,000 to 600,000 distinct CDR3 sequences in the sample, 12% to 15% are singletons; the top ten hold roughly 0.5%. V was pared by 6 bases and J by 2 bases, with 17 bases between. CDR3 length: 15 residues. Per germline, CDR1 MNHEY and CDR2 SVGEGT. In addition, the sample was reused for a study of yellow fever vaccine responses in identical twins.

This TCR derives from a woman between 18 and 29 years old in good health. The gene calls are TRBV6-2 or TRBV6-3 and TRBJ2-7; perhaps TRBD2 as D (5 bases). Source material: CD4+ T cells sorted from blood. The CDR3, as DNA: TGTGCCAGCAGCCCGGTAAGGACTCCCGCCTACGAGCAGTACTTC. Amino acid sequence: CASSPVRTPAYEQYF.